The TCR beta chain described here comes from a study of blood T cell repertoires in COVID-19. The wider study: Sources were T cells, B-cell-depleted T cells, or PBMCs; the material itself was cDNA or gDNA.

Measured with immunoSEQ multiplex PCR; TCRdb has only the in-frame clones, and not every one. The repertoire has approximately 50,000 clones, more than 90% of them found once; the top ten carry around 6.5%. Sequences were obtained from peripheral blood. The TCR sequence derives from a middle-aged man with active COVID-19.

This CDR3 is CASSQGSSGGSETQYF. The CDR3 region has the DNA TGCGCCAGCAGCCAGGGATCTAGCGGGGGCTCAGAGACCCAGTACTTC. V and J are TRBV4-3 and TRBJ2-5; 10 bases fit TRBD2. The CDR3 is made up of 16 amino acids. Germline V gene lookup returns CDR1 LGHNA and CDR2 YSLEER. The V segment lost 3 bases and the J segment 4 bases; nucleotides outside the gene matches: 8.